The 31 T cell receptor beta chains reported below all come from one sample, sequenced in a study of T cell responses to AZD1222 COVID-19 vaccine. The method was immunoSEQ multiplex PCR; TCRdb's version includes in-frame clones alone and lacks a portion of them. This table has 120,000 to 150,000 clones, approximately 89% appearing once. Sequencing was performed on peripheral blood, taken on day 0 of AZD1222 vaccination. These receptors originate from an adult in good health.

This clone was recorded once. V and J are TRBV18 and TRBJ2-2, with D possibly being TRBD1 (6 bases). Germline loops: CDR1 KGHSH, CDR2 LQKENI. The germline V and J ends were trimmed by 0 bases and 7 bases, with 12 bases remaining between them. CDR3 length: 15 amino acids. Here the CDR3 reads CASSPPTGLNGELFF. For the CDR3, the DNA is TGTGCCAGCTCACCACCCACAGGGCTTAACGGGGAGCTGTTTTTT.

This chain links TRBV4-1 with TRBJ2-6, with 9 bases identical to TRBD2. Germline CDR1 reads MGHRA; CDR2 reads YSYEKL. The CDR3 is made up of 19 amino acids. V was pared by 3 bases and J by 0 bases, with 9 bases of the junction left unmatched. CDR3 in DNA: TGCGCCAGCAGCCACCCCAGACTAGCGGCTGTCTCTGGGGCCAACGTCCTGACTTTC. It specifies CASSHPRLAAVSGANVLTF.

CDR3 amino acids: CASSFGGGAQDTQYF. For the CDR3, the DNA is TGTGCCAGCAGTTTCGGAGGGGGGGCACAAGATACGCAGTATTTT. This sequence joins TRBV2 and TRBJ2-3, with D perhaps matching TRBD2 (7 bases). The length of the CDR3 is 15 residues. V was pared by 5 bases and J by 5 bases, with 17 bases between. Germline CDR1 SNHLY, CDR2 FYNNEI.

The gene calls are TRBV2 and TRBJ1-4, with unresolved D. Germline loops: CDR1 SNHLY, CDR2 FYNNEI. Trimming removed 6 bases at V and 7 bases at J, with 12 bases between. This CDR3 is built from 13 residues. The CDR3 DNA follows: TGTGCCAGCAGAATGGGGTACGGTGAAAAACTGTTTTTT. This sequence encodes CASRMGYGEKLFF.

This sequence joins TRBV6-6 and TRBJ1-1; 7 nucleotides align to TRBD1. Germline V gene lookup returns CDR1 MNHNY and CDR2 SVGAGI (reference sequence). The CDR3 has 12 residues. J gave up 7 bases and V 7 bases, and 6 bases lay outside the gene matches. The CDR3 region has the DNA TGTGCCAGCAAACCAGGACAGGTTGAAGCTTTCTTT. Its translation: CASKPGQVEAFF.

This chain connects TRBV7-6 to TRBJ2-1, with TRBD1 matching over 7 bases. The germline V gene has CDR1 SGHVS and CDR2 FNYEAQ. The V segment lost 3 bases and the J segment 0 bases; nucleotides outside the gene matches: 5. The length of the CDR3 is 16 residues. CDR3: CASSFRQGSSYNEQFF. CDR3 nucleotide sequence: TGTGCCAGCAGCTTCAGACAGGGTAGCTCCTACAATGAGCAGTTCTTC. The full variable domain, its missing parts supplied by reference TRBV7-6 and TRBJ2-1, is GAGVSQSPRYKVTKRGQDVALRCDPISGHVSLYWYRQALGQGPEFLTYFNYEAQQDKSGLPNDRFSAERPEGSISTLTIQRTEQRDSAMYRCASSFRQGSSYNEQFFGPGTRLTVL.

CDR3 DNA: TGCAGCGTTGGAAGCTACGAGCAGTACTTC. This gives the protein CSVGSYEQYF. The rearrangement links TRBV29-1 to TRBJ2-7; D remains unclear. Germline CDR1 and CDR2: SQVTM and ANQGSEA. This CDR3 has 10 amino acids. V lost 4 bases and J 3 bases, leaving 4 bases between the germline ends.

CDR3 bases: TGTGCCAGCAGCTTAGATCCCAGCACCGGGGAGCTGTTTTTT. Translation: CASSLDPSTGELFF. The genes are TRBV11-3 and TRBJ2-2; unclear D gene. The CDR3 is made up of 14 amino acids. Germline values: CDR1 SGHNT, CDR2 YENEEA. V lost 0 bases to trimming and J lost 4 bases, with 6 bases between them.

The chain employs TRBV6-2 or TRBV6-3 and TRBJ1-5; D not resolved. Looked up from germline, CDR1 is MNHEY and CDR2 is SVGEGT. The V end lost 2 bases, the J end lost 9 bases, and 8 bases lay between the germline ends. This CDR3 is built from 12 residues. The CDR3 sequence is CASSYPVGPQHF. As DNA, the CDR3 is TGTGCCAGCAGTTACCCCGTGGGGCCCCAGCATTTT.

This chain joins TRBV4-3 and TRBJ2-1; TRBD2 aligns across 7 bases. This CDR3 spans 17 amino acids. V trimming: 1 base; J trimming: 4 bases; junction bases outside the gene matches: 10. Germline-derived CDR1 and CDR2 are LGHNA and YSLEER. CDR3 residues: CASSQAVASGLYNEQFF. Written as DNA, the CDR3 is TGCGCCAGCAGCCAAGCTGTGGCTAGCGGCTTATACAATGAGCAGTTCTTC.

The chain combines TRBV5-8 with TRBJ1-4; 8 nucleotides agree with TRBD1. The CDR3 runs 16 residues. Trimming cost V 4 bases and J 10 bases; bases outside gene matches: 15. Germline CDR1 is SGHTS and CDR2 is YDEGEE. CDR3 in DNA: TGTGCCAGCAGCCTAACCGGACAGGGCGAGGGGGGAAAACTGTTTTTT. Its protein product is CASSLTGQGEGGKLFF. The full variable domain, in which reference TRBV5-8 and TRBJ1-4 provide the parts outside the CDR3, is EAGVTQSPTHLIKTRGQQATLRCSPISGHTSVYWYQQALGLGLQFLLWYDEGEERNRGNFPPRFSGRQFPNYSSELNVNALELEDSALYLCASSLTGQGEGGKLFFGSGTQLSVL.

The chain is built from TRBV13 and TRBJ1-1; D call uncertain. V dropped 4 bases and J dropped 1 base, with 13 bases sitting between them. Looked up from germline, CDR1 is PRHDT and CDR2 is FYEKMQ (reference sequence). The CDR3 is 15 residues long. The CDR3 bases are TGTGCCAGCAGCTCATCCTCCGGATCGAACACTGAAGCTTTCTTT. Its protein product is CASSSSSGSNTEAFF. Together with reference TRBV13 and TRBJ1-1, the CDR3 gives the full variable domain: AAGVIQSPRHLIKEKRETATLKCYPIPRHDTVYWYQQGPGQDPQFLISFYEKMQSDKGSIPDRFSAQQFSDYHSELNMSSLELGDSALYFCASSSSSGSNTEAFFGQGTRLTVV.

This clone turned up a few times. The V gene is TRBV19, the J gene TRBJ1-5, with D possibly being TRBD1 (5 bases). The germline V and J ends were trimmed by 4 bases and 1 base, with 17 bases remaining between them. The CDR3 is made up of 17 amino acids. Germline V gene data show CDR1 as LNHDA and CDR2 as SQIVND (reference sequence). CDR3 residues: CASSRLLDRTSNQPQHF. The DNA for the CDR3 is TGTGCCAGTAGTAGGCTGCTCGACAGAACCAGCAATCAGCCCCAGCATTTT.

The chain carries TRBV4-1 and TRBJ2-6; D remains unclear. This CDR3 comprises 16 residues. Germline CDR1 and CDR2: MGHRA and YSYEKL. Trimming left V 4 bases short and J 0 bases short, with 10 bases between. The chain's CDR3 is CASSPLDGSGANVLTF. For the CDR3, the DNA is TGCGCCAGCAGCCCCCTCGACGGCTCTGGGGCCAACGTCCTGACTTTC.

The count of this clone is one. The J gene is TRBJ2-5, the V gene TRBV7-9, with TRBD1 matching over 9 bases. The CDR3 is 17 amino acids. The V gene's germline CDR1 is SEHNR and CDR2 FQNEAQ (reference sequence). V dropped 1 base and J dropped 5; count of bases not matched to a gene: 11. This CDR3 reads CASSLGRSGQGYETQYF. For the CDR3, the DNA is TGTGCCAGCAGCTTAGGTCGATCGGGACAGGGTTACGAGACCCAGTACTTC. Full variable domain (missing parts from reference TRBV7-9 and TRBJ2-5): DTGVSQNPRHKITKRGQNVTFRCDPISEHNRLYWYRQTLGQGPEFLTYFQNEAQLEKSRLLSDRFSAERPKGSFSTLEIQRTEQGDSAMYLCASSLGRSGQGYETQYFGPGTRLLVL.

The J gene is TRBJ2-7, the V gene TRBV3-1 (or the pseudogene TRBV3-2); no clear D gene. The CDR3 contains 13 residues. CDR1 and CDR2 from the germline V gene are LGHDT and YNNKEL (reference sequence). V lost 4 bases to trimming and J lost 0 bases, with 7 bases between them. CDR3 sequence reads: CASSLTISYEQYF. CDR3 bases: TGTGCCAGCAGCCTAACTATCTCCTACGAGCAGTACTTC.

The V and J genes are TRBV6-5 and TRBJ2-1; 8 positions agree with TRBD2. The germline V gene encodes CDR1 MNHEY and CDR2 SVGAGI. Losses at the gene ends were 5 bases for V and 7 bases for J; bases not matched to a gene: 10. The CDR3 length is 15 residues. The CDR3 loop reads CASSPLAGGYNEQFF. The CDR3 coding sequence is TGTGCCAGCAGTCCGCTGGCGGGAGGCTATAATGAGCAGTTCTTC.

The rearrangement links TRBV7-6 to TRBJ1-4, with 10 nucleotides matching TRBD1. Germline V CDR1 and CDR2: SGHVS, FNYEAQ. The CDR3 is 14 amino acids. Unmatched junction bases numbered 2, after V lost 4 bases and J lost 6 bases. This CDR3 reads CASSYGTGDEKLFF. Here the CDR3 DNA reads TGTGCCAGCAGCTACGGGACAGGGGATGAAAAACTGTTTTTT.

The CDR3 bases are TGCGCCAGCAGCCTCCCAAGGAGCGGGGTAAACAATGAGCAGTTCTTC. Its protein product is CASSLPRSGVNNEQFF. V and J are TRBV4-1 and TRBJ2-1, with 7 bases that match TRBD2. Germline V gene data show CDR1 as MGHRA and CDR2 as YSYEKL. The CDR3 is 16 residues long. The junction had 11 bases not matched to a gene; V was cut back by 4 bases and J by 5 bases.

This chain links TRBV5-1 with TRBJ2-5; D possibly corresponds to TRBD1 (6 bases). The CDR3 is 16 amino acids. The germline V gene has CDR1 SGHRS and CDR2 YFSETQ. V was shortened by 3 bases and J by 0 bases, with 15 bases between the two germline ends. The CDR3 spells CASSSPTGQHQETQYF. CDR3 nucleotides: TGCGCCAGCAGCTCCCCAACCGGACAGCACCAAGAGACCCAGTACTTC.

The chain carries TRBV3-1 (or the pseudogene TRBV3-2) and TRBJ2-1; D remains unclear. Germline assignment: CDR1 LGHDT and CDR2 YNNKEL (reference sequence). This CDR3 is built from 16 residues. V was clipped by 0 bases and J by 8 bases, with 17 bases between them. The CDR3: CASSQEPRPAGDEQFF. CDR3 bases: TGTGCCAGCAGCCAAGAACCTAGACCGGCCGGCGATGAGCAGTTCTTC.

This clone was seen only once. This rearrangement joins TRBV2 to TRBJ2-2, with D perhaps TRBD1 (6 bases). Germline CDR1 SNHLY, CDR2 FYNNEI. Trimming pared 8 bases from V and 7 bases from J, leaving 17 bases between. The CDR3 runs 14 residues. CDR3 residues: CASGKGVTGGELFF. CDR3 sequence (DNA): TGTGCCAGCGGAAAGGGGGTAACAGGCGGGGAGCTGTTTTTT.

The chain uses TRBV7-2 and TRBJ1-3, with D maybe TRBD1 (6 bases). In germline, CDR1 is SGHTA, CDR2 FQGNSA. The CDR3 loop spans 16 amino acids. Trimming stripped 5 bases from V and 3 bases from J, with 17 bases between. The CDR3 nucleotides are TGTGCCAGCAGCACCCGAACAGGGTTCATTGGAAACACCATATATTTT. This sequence encodes CASSTRTGFIGNTIYF.

This clone was picked up many times. The chain carries TRBV9 and TRBJ1-5; possible D gene TRBD1, 5 bases. Germline lookup yields CDR1 SGDLS and CDR2 YYNGEE. This CDR3 region has 13 residues. V lost 3 bases, J lost 6 bases, and 10 bases lay in between. CDR3 sequence reads: CASSARDGQPQHF. CDR3 DNA: TGTGCCAGCAGCGCTAGGGACGGTCAGCCCCAGCATTTT.

The chain is built from TRBV5-6 and TRBJ1-5; D ambiguous. V was pared by 4 bases and J by 0 bases, with 23 bases between. CDR1 is SGHDT and CDR2 is YYEEEE in the germline V gene. CDR3 length: 19 amino acids. The CDR3 DNA reads TGTGCCAGCAGCATGACCCCCCGGGCGGAACTCTATAGCAATCAGCCCCAGCATTTT. Translation gives CASSMTPRAELYSNQPQHF.

This chain connects TRBV10-3 to TRBJ2-7, with D perhaps TRBD2 (6 bases). Germline V gene data show CDR1 as ENHRY and CDR2 as SYGVKD. V was shortened by 7 bases and J by 4 bases, with 14 bases between the two germline ends. The CDR3 is made up of 13 amino acids. The DNA for the CDR3 is TGTGCCATCACCAACCTGGGGGGATACGAGCAGTACTTC. Its protein is CAITNLGGYEQYF.

V is TRBV7-2 and J is TRBJ2-7; D is unclear. This CDR3 is 14 amino acids long. Trimming pared 1 base from V and 2 bases from J, leaving 9 bases between. Germline V CDR1 and CDR2: SGHTA, FQGNSA. The CDR3 spells CASSLEGAAYEQYF. CDR3 bases: TGTGCCAGCAGCTTAGAGGGCGCCGCCTACGAGCAGTACTTC. Using reference TRBV7-2 and TRBJ2-7 for the parts outside the CDR3, the full variable domain is GAGVSQSPSNKVTEKGKDVELRCDPISGHTALYWYRQSLGQGLEFLIYFQGNSAPDKSGLPSDRFSAERTGGSVSTLTIQRTQQEDSAVYLCASSLEGAAYEQYFGPGTRLTVT.

This chain joins TRBV18 and TRBJ1-2; D uncertain. The CDR3 consists of 12 residues. Per the germline V gene, CDR1 is KGHSH and CDR2 is LQKENI. V lost 3 bases, J lost 5 bases, and 7 bases lay in between. The CDR3 here is CASSPGEYGYTF. For the CDR3, the DNA is TGTGCCAGCTCACCCGGGGAATATGGCTACACCTTC.

The chain uses TRBV27 and TRBJ2-7; D perhaps matches TRBD2 (7 bases). V lost 5 bases to trimming and J lost 4 bases, with 18 bases between them. CDR1 is MNHEY, CDR2 SMNVEV, per germline (reference sequence). The CDR3 contains 15 residues. The CDR3 sequence is CASSDPGAGVYEQYF. As DNA, the CDR3 is TGTGCCAGCAGTGACCCAGGGGCGGGAGTATACGAGCAGTACTTC.

V is TRBV7-8 and J is TRBJ1-6, with no clear D. The V end lost 2 bases, the J end lost 8 bases, and 7 bases lay between the germline ends. Germline V gene lookup returns CDR1 SGHVS and CDR2 FQNEAQ. CDR3 size: 13 residues. DNA for the CDR3: TGTGCCAGCAGCTTAAGATGGGATTCACCCCTCCACTTT. It is translated as CASSLRWDSPLHF. The full variable domain, with the rest looked up from reference TRBV7-8 and TRBJ1-6, is GAGVSQSPRYKVAKRGQDVALRCDPISGHVSLFWYQQALGQGPEFLTYFQNEAQLDKSGLPSDRFFAERPEGSVSTLKIQRTQQEDSAVYLCASSLRWDSPLHFGNGTRLTVT.

The chain links TRBV27 to TRBJ1-5; D gene ambiguous. The CDR3 runs to 14 residues. Germline CDR1 is MNHEY and CDR2 is SMNVEV (reference sequence). Trimming cost V 6 bases and J 0 bases, with 9 bases left between them. CDR3 in DNA: TGTGCCAGCAGCCCTTGGGGTAGCAATCAGCCCCAGCATTTT. Translating gives CASSPWGSNQPQHF.